Listed here are 19 T cell receptor beta chains from one sample, sequenced in a study of T cell repertoires in cytomegalovirus infection. TCRdb redid the calling of the reads with MiXCR, one entry per CDR3 protein. The table lists about 160,000 distinct CDR3 sequences, roughly 18% of them singletons. Sequenced sample: CD8+ T cells from PBMCs. These TCRs come from a human donor in good health (CMV status not recorded). Some clones in this sample may be carry-over from other donors' samples.

The table lists this clonotype with many counts. The V gene is TRBV7-2, the J gene TRBJ2-7; 12 positions agree with TRBD2. The CDR3 loop spans 15 amino acids. J gave up 3 bases and V 4 bases, and 4 bases lay outside the gene matches. Germline assignment: CDR1 SGHTA and CDR2 FQGNSA. Here the CDR3 DNA reads TGTGCCAGCAGCTCGACTAGCGGGAGTAACTACGAGCAGTACTTC. It encodes CASSSTSGSNYEQYF.

The rearrangement joins TRBV7-8 to TRBJ2-7; 9 bases align to TRBD1. The CDR3 length is 14 residues. Germline V gives CDR1 SGHVS, CDR2 FQNEAQ. Germline trimming cut 5 bases from V and 5 bases from J; bases unmatched to any gene: 7. DNA for the CDR3: TGTGCCAGCAGCCTGAGACAGGGGGTCCACGAGCAGTACTTC. Protein product: CASSLRQGVHEQYF.

The CDR3 sequence is CASSYRTSGSRTGELFF. In nucleotides, the CDR3 is TGTGCCAGCAGTTACCGGACTAGCGGGAGCCGCACCGGGGAGCTGTTTTTT. The V and J genes are TRBV6-2 or TRBV6-3 and TRBJ2-2, with 13 positions matching TRBD2. V trimming: 2 bases; J trimming: 4 bases; junction bases outside the gene matches: 4. Germline V gene data show CDR1 as MNHEY and CDR2 as SVGEGT. The CDR3 is 17 amino acids.

The CDR3 DNA reads TGCAGCGTTGATATCGGGGAGTCCCTCACAGATACGCAGTATTTT. It yields the protein CSVDIGESLTDTQYF. The chain is built from TRBV29-1 and TRBJ2-3; D perhaps matches TRBD2 (5 bases). The V end was cut by 3 bases, the J end by 2 bases, with 15 bases between. This CDR3 spans 15 amino acids. CDR1 and CDR2 (germline): SQVTM, ANQGSEA.

This clonotype was picked up a small number of times. The CDR3 bases are TGTGCCAGCAGCCCTAAGCGGGAGATCAATGAGCAGTTCTTC. This gives the protein CASSPKREINEQFF. This chain joins TRBV11-2 and TRBJ2-1; 8 bases are shared with TRBD2. Germline trimming cut 5 bases from V and 6 bases from J; bases unmatched to any gene: 6. Looked up from germline, CDR1 is SGHAT and CDR2 is FQNNGV. The CDR3 contains 14 residues.

This clonotype was picked up many times. This chain uses TRBV7-6 with TRBJ2-7, with D unresolved. V lost 1 base, J lost 0 bases, and 10 bases lay in between. Germline CDR1 is SGHVS and CDR2 is FNYEAQ. The CDR3 runs to 15 residues. The CDR3 here is CASSLEATISYEQYF. As DNA, the CDR3 is TGTGCCAGCAGCTTAGAGGCTACCATCTCCTACGAGCAGTACTTC.

This clonotype showed up many times. The gene calls are TRBV7-8 and TRBJ2-6; no firm D call. Deletions cut 4 bases from V and 7 bases from J, with 8 bases between. This CDR3 spans 13 amino acids. Germline loops: CDR1 SGHVS, CDR2 FQNEAQ. Here the CDR3 reads CASSSHGANVLTF. DNA for the CDR3: TGTGCCAGCAGCTCACATGGAGCCAACGTCCTGACTTTC.

This clonotype has a handful of counts. The rearrangement joins TRBV6-1 to TRBJ2-5, with 14 nucleotides matching TRBD2. Trimming at V came to 7 bases and at J to 5 bases, leaving 12 bases not matched to a gene. Germline V gene lookup returns CDR1 MNHNS and CDR2 SASEGT. CDR3 length equals 17 residues. The DNA of the CDR3 is TGTGCCAGCACCGGCCCGGGACTAGCGGGAGTGGGGGAGACCCAGTACTTC. It specifies CASTGPGLAGVGETQYF.

The chain's CDR3 is CSVEAGGSTYEQYF. As DNA, the CDR3 is TGCAGCGTTGAAGCAGGGGGTTCAACCTACGAGCAGTACTTC. This rearrangement joins TRBV29-1 to TRBJ2-7; 7 nucleotides agree with TRBD1. CDR1 and CDR2 (germline): SQVTM, ANQGSEA. There are 14 residues in the CDR3. Unmatched junction bases numbered 5, after V lost 1 base and J lost 2 bases.

This clonotype occurred many times. V usage is TRBV7-9 and J usage is TRBJ1-1, with D unclear. In germline, CDR1 is SEHNR, CDR2 FQNEAQ (reference sequence). This CDR3 is 13 amino acids long. Trimming cost V 2 bases and J 5 bases, with 9 bases left between them. CDR3 bases: TGTGCCAGCAGCTTAAGCTCCGGGACTGAAGCTTTCTTT. Protein product: CASSLSSGTEAFF.

The chain links TRBV7-6 to TRBJ2-5; D not resolved. Trimming left V 2 bases short and J 4 bases short, with 14 bases between. In germline, CDR1 is SGHVS, CDR2 FNYEAQ. This CDR3 has 15 residues. Here the CDR3 reads CASSLLLRVGETQYF. The CDR3 DNA is TGTGCCAGCAGCTTACTTCTGAGAGTTGGAGAGACCCAGTACTTC.

This clonotype was counted many times. The chain joins TRBV7-2 to TRBJ2-4, with D perhaps matching TRBD2 (6 bases). The germline gives CDR1 SGHTA, CDR2 FQGNSA. V was cut by 3 bases and J by 3 bases, with 15 bases left in between. This CDR3 spans 16 amino acids. The CDR3 DNA reads TGTGCCAGCAGCTTCTTTCCCGTGGGGGGCAAAAACATTCAGTACTTC. As protein: CASSFFPVGGKNIQYF.

This clonotype appeared a few times. V is TRBV6-2 or TRBV6-3 and J is TRBJ2-4; 9 positions agree with TRBD2. In germline, CDR1 is MNHEY, CDR2 SVGEGT. Trimming took 7 bases from V and 6 from J; bases not matched to a gene: 13. CDR3 length equals 16 residues. DNA for the CDR3: TGTGCCAGCACCCCACGCGGGGGGGCCCTAAGAAACATTCAGTACTTC. This gives the protein CASTPRGGALRNIQYF.

This clonotype was observed a handful of times. The chain recombines TRBV7-9 with TRBJ2-1; weak D call: TRBD1 (6 bases). Germline V lookup: CDR1 SEHNR, CDR2 FQNEAQ (reference sequence). This CDR3 contains 15 residues. The V and J ends lost 5 bases and 2 bases respectively, with 13 bases between them. As DNA, the CDR3 is TGTGCCAGCAGCCAGGACAGTACCGCCTACAATGAGCAGTTCTTC. It yields the protein CASSQDSTAYNEQFF.

This clonotype occurred many times. The chain is built from TRBV6-2 or TRBV6-3 and TRBJ1-1; D is perhaps TRBD1 (5 bases). The V end lost 2 bases, the J end lost 5 bases, and 12 bases lay between the germline ends. CDR3 size: 14 residues. CDR1 is MNHEY, CDR2 SVGEGT, per germline. The chain's CDR3 is CASSYVPGRTEAFF. CDR3 nucleotide sequence: TGTGCCAGCAGTTACGTCCCAGGGCGGACTGAAGCTTTCTTT.

The chain combines TRBV12-3 or TRBV12-4 with TRBJ2-7; TRBD1 or TRBD2 may be the D gene (6 bases each). Trimming removed 3 bases from V and 5 bases from J, with 14 bases in between. The CDR3 extends over 14 amino acids. The CDR3 nucleotides read TGTGCCAGCAGTTTGGGGGGCCCTTGGGACGAGCAGTACTTC. Residues: CASSLGGPWDEQYF.

The genes are TRBV7-9 and TRBJ2-5, with TRBD1 as a possible D gene (5 bases). V was cut by 10 bases and J by 0 bases, with 12 bases left in between. CDR3 length: 13 amino acids. The germline gives CDR1 SEHNR, CDR2 FQNEAQ (reference sequence). CDR3 DNA sequence: TGTGCCATCGAGACAGTGTACCAAGAGACCCAGTACTTC. The encoded protein is CAIETVYQETQYF.

In its sample, this clonotype was seen a few times. This chain uses TRBV7-9 with TRBJ1-2; D unresolved. V lost 5 bases and J lost 2, with 9 bases in between. CDR1 SEHNR and CDR2 FQNEAQ come from the germline V gene (reference sequence). This CDR3 has 13 residues. The CDR3 DNA follows: TGTGCCAGCAGCCCCTCGGGGAACTATGGCTACACCTTC. Protein product: CASSPSGNYGYTF.

This clonotype was detected ten times or more. J is TRBJ1-2 and V is TRBV7-2, with D perhaps TRBD1 (6 bases). The length of the CDR3 is 14 residues. CDR1 is SGHTA, CDR2 FQGNSA, per germline. Trimming removed 8 bases at V and 1 base at J, with 14 bases between. This chain's CDR3 is CASVEDRLNYGYTF. CDR3 coding DNA: TGTGCCAGCGTCGAGGACAGACTTAACTATGGCTACACCTTC. The whole variable domain, remainder taken from reference TRBV7-2 and TRBJ1-2, is GAGVSQSPSNKVTEKGKDVELRCDPISGHTALYWYRQSLGQGLEFLIYFQGNSAPDKSGLPSDRFSAERTGGSVSTLTIQRTQQEDSAVYLCASVEDRLNYGYTFGSGTRLTVV.